This T cell receptor beta chain was recorded in a study of CD8+ T cells in alopecia areata. Concerning this clone: What it binds is not known.

Study-level points and caveats: Possibly as an HLA-related effect, TCR sharing across patients appeared less clear than in mice.

Treatment indicated: oral pan-JAK inhibitor, 5-10 mg twice daily. Alopecia areata patients had lesional scalp punch biopsies and peripheral blood taken from them. Germline loops: CDR1 SNHLY, CDR2 FYNNEI. Losses at the gene ends were 5 bases for V and 5 bases for J; bases not matched to a gene: 10. The CDR3 has 15 amino acids. Isolated RNA was reverse transcribed into cDNA used as the sequencing template. TCRdb's table, derived via immunoSEQ multiplex PCR, lists solely in-frame clones and lacks some. The sample records approximately 180,000 clones, 60% being singletons. The receptor's source is a human donor with alopecia areata. Here the sequenced sample was CD4+ T cells sorted from blood, taken at week 24, from a patient treated with tofacitinib. The chain joins TRBV2 to TRBJ2-5; 8 positions match TRBD1. The CDR3 region is CASSSGTGRRETQYF. CDR3 nucleotide sequence: TGTGCCAGCAGTTCCGGGACAGGTCGGCGGGAGACCCAGTACTTC.